This TCR beta chain was captured by sequencing in a study of vaccination and CD4 T cells after COVID-19. On the study more broadly: For control cultures, the treatment was a CEFX pool, an HIV-1 Nef pool, or no peptide.

CD4+ T cells that had been cultured provided DNA sequenced with the Oncomine TCR Beta short-read assay. TCRdb processed the PCR reads anew with MiXCR; each CDR3 protein has one entry. The table has some 21,000 distinct CDR3 sequences, approximately 40% seen once. In this sample, this clonotype turned up a few times. Its antigen is not identified. This sample's treatment: roughly 10-day PBMC culture with coronavirus spike peptide pools or control peptides (ViraFEST assay). Peptide pool stimulation in ViraFEST expanded antigen-specific T cells, whose TCRs were then sequenced. V lost 1 base and J 0 bases, leaving 7 bases between the germline ends. The CDR3 has 15 amino acids. Looked up from germline, CDR1 is KGHDR and CDR2 is SFDVKD.

Sequenced material: CD4+ T cells from blood, cultured in vitro, taken before SARS-CoV-2 vaccination. The source is a human donor who received a COVID-19 vaccine. The chain has TRBV24-1 and TRBJ2-3; tentatively, D is TRBD2 (5 bases). CDR3 nucleotide sequence: TGTGCCACCAGTGATTTTTCGGGGAGCACAGATACGCAGTATTTT. This codes for CATSDFSGSTDTQYF.